This entry lists 30 T cell receptor beta chains sequenced from one sample in a study of regulatory T cells in long-lasting Graves disease. HTBI primers from iRepertoire and Arm-PCR of CDR3 regions yielded the TCR beta libraries. TCRdb called the multiplex PCR reads again in MiXCR, with one record for every CDR3 protein. The sample lists about 470,000 distinct CDR3 sequences, about a fifth occurring once. Time point in this sample: persistent/refractory GD, antithyroid drugs over 5 years with positive TRAb. Making the TCR library involved RNA that had been extracted from PBMCs. This specimen was peripheral blood mononuclear cells (PBMCs), taken when the disease was refractory, from a patient treated with antithyroid drugs. The receptors stem from a female donor with Graves disease.

Concerning this clonotype: This clone may be a read error of a much larger clone one base away. Given the absence of the conserved phenylalanine or tryptophan at the CDR3 end, a read error is likely. The rearrangement uses TRBV27 and TRBJ1-4; unclear D gene. The germline V gene encodes CDR1 MNHEY and CDR2 SMNVEV (reference sequence). Trimming left V 5 bases short and J 7 bases short, with 17 bases between. CDR3 size: 15 residues. CDR3 sequence (DNA): TGTGCCAGCAGTCATGACCCGAACTTTAGTGAAAAACTGTTTTCT. It specifies CASSHDPNFSEKLFS.

This clonotype was seen at least ten times. The chain combines TRBV5-1 with TRBJ2-4; weak D call: TRBD2 (5 bases). The CDR3 has 16 residues. Deletions cut 0 bases from V and 0 bases from J, with 10 bases between. Germline V gene sequence: CDR1 SGHRS, CDR2 YFSETQ. This CDR3 reads CASSLVSAGAKNIQYF. The CDR3 DNA reads TGCGCCAGCAGCTTGGTTTCCGCGGGAGCCAAAAACATTCAGTACTTC.

V usage is TRBV14 and J usage is TRBJ1-2, with D possibly being TRBD1 (5 bases). The germline CDR1 and CDR2 sequences are SGHDN and FVKESK. V was clipped by 3 bases and J by 8 bases, with 13 bases between them. This CDR3 has 13 residues. The CDR3 region has the DNA TGTGCCAGCAGCCAGACAGACGGATCAGGCTACACCTTC. This gives the protein CASSQTDGSGYTF.

This clonotype was counted many times. This chain joins TRBV20-1 and TRBJ1-2, with no clear D. Per the germline V gene, CDR1 is DFQATT and CDR2 is SNEGSKA (reference sequence). V was cut by 3 bases and J by 1 base, with 18 bases left in between. The CDR3 length is 16 residues. CDR3 in DNA: TGCAGTGCTAGGCGCTGGGAGGGTCGTGTTAACTATGGCTACACCTTC. Encoded protein: CSARRWEGRVNYGYTF.

This clonotype was observed many times. The genes are TRBV27 and TRBJ2-1; the D gene is possibly TRBD1 (6 bases). The V end was cut by 1 base, the J end by 8 bases, with 21 bases between. Germline loops: CDR1 MNHEY, CDR2 SMNVEV (reference sequence). This CDR3 comprises 17 residues. In nucleotides, the CDR3 is TGTGCCAGCAGTTTATTCTACCGGGACACCCATTTGGATGAGCAGTTCTTC. Amino acids: CASSLFYRDTHLDEQFF.

This clonotype was seen ten or more times. This chain uses TRBV29-1 with TRBJ2-5, with D unclear. Trimming shortened V by 4 bases and J by 2 bases, and 11 bases separated the two germline ends. Germline V CDR1 and CDR2: SQVTM, ANQGSEA. The CDR3 is 13 residues long. Here the CDR3 reads CSVGQSIQETQYF. CDR3 DNA: TGCAGCGTTGGGCAGTCCATTCAAGAGACCCAGTACTTC.

This clonotype came up a few times. This chain connects TRBV7-3 to TRBJ2-7; perhaps TRBD1 as D (6 bases). This CDR3 comprises 14 residues. Germline values: CDR1 SGHTA, CDR2 FQGTGA. V was clipped by 5 bases and J by 4 bases, with 15 bases between them. CDR3 bases: TGTGCCAGCAGCAGGGGCCTACAGGGTTACGAGCAGTACTTC. Its translation is CASSRGLQGYEQYF.

This chain joins TRBV5-8 and TRBJ2-2, with 7 bases identical to TRBD2. With 1 base clipped from V and 2 bases from J, the junction kept 8 bases outside the gene matches. This CDR3 is built from 17 residues. CDR1 SGHTS and CDR2 YDEGEE come from the germline V gene. The CDR3 DNA reads as TGTGCCAGCAGCTTGTTCGGGCTAGCGGATAACACCGGGGAGCTGTTTTTT. It codes for CASSLFGLADNTGELFF.

The J gene is TRBJ1-1, the V gene TRBV19, with a tentative D call TRBD1 (6 bases). This CDR3 is built from 14 residues. V was cut by 9 bases and J by 5 bases, with 19 bases left in between. The germline CDR1 and CDR2 sequences are LNHDA and SQIVND (reference sequence). The DNA for the CDR3 is TGTGCCAGCCGCCTCGGGGGGGCTCGGACTGAAGCTTTCTTT. Encoded protein: CASRLGGARTEAFF. The full variable domain, rest sourced from reference TRBV19 and TRBJ1-1, is DGGITQSPKYLFRKEGQNVTLSCEQNLNHDAMYWYRQDPGQGLRLIYYSQIVNDFQKGDIAEGYSVSREKKESFPLTVTSAQKNPTAFYLCASRLGGARTEAFFGQGTRLTVV.

The chain combines TRBV12-3 or TRBV12-4 with TRBJ1-2, with 7 nucleotides matching TRBD1. This CDR3 comprises 14 residues. The J segment lost 8 bases and the V segment lost 6 bases, leaving 12 bases of the junction unmatched. CDR3 DNA sequence: TGTGCCAGCAGCGAGACAGGGCCCGCGGGCGGCTACACCTTC. Translation: CASSETGPAGGYTF.

This chain connects TRBV11-2 to TRBJ2-3; TRBD2 matches 9 bases. The CDR3 has 15 amino acids. Germline V gene data show CDR1 as SGHAT and CDR2 as FQNNGV. V shed 5 bases, J shed 4 bases, and the junction held 7 bases outside the gene matches. The CDR3 loop is CASSPGAGGPDTQYF. The DNA for the CDR3 is TGTGCCAGCAGCCCTGGCGCGGGAGGGCCAGATACGCAGTATTTT. Complete variable domain (other parts from reference TRBV11-2 and TRBJ2-3): EAGVAQSPRYKIIEKRQSVAFWCNPISGHATLYWYQQILGQGPKLLIQFQNNGVVDDSQLPKDRFSAERLKGVDSTLKIQPAKLEDSAVYLCASSPGAGGPDTQYFGPGTRLTVL.

This clonotype came up a few times. J is TRBJ1-1 and V is TRBV30; D is uncertain. Germline V gene data show CDR1 as GTSNPN and CDR2 as SVGIG (reference sequence). V lost 8 bases and J lost 1, with 17 bases in between. The length of the CDR3 is 14 residues. The CDR3 sequence: CAGNYRSPNTEAFF. The CDR3 nucleotides are TGTGCCGGAAACTATCGGAGCCCGAACACTGAAGCTTTCTTT.

This clonotype has only a few counts. The rearrangement links TRBV20-1 to TRBJ1-4, with TRBD1 identical over 11 bases. Germline loops: CDR1 DFQATT, CDR2 SNEGSKA (reference sequence). V lost 6 bases to trimming and J lost 1 base; unmatched junction nucleotides: 10. This CDR3 contains 17 residues. CDR3 in DNA: TGCAGTGCCGAAAACCGGGACAGGGGGTTAACTAATGAAAAACTGTTTTTT. Encoded protein: CSAENRDRGLTNEKLFF.

In this sample, this clonotype turned up a few times. This rearrangement joins TRBV29-1 to TRBJ1-1; D remains ambiguous. V gave up 3 bases and J gave up 1 base, with 9 bases separating them. CDR3 length equals 13 residues. CDR1 is SQVTM, CDR2 ANQGSEA, per germline. CDR3 sequence reads: CSVDRGPNTEAFF. The CDR3 nucleotides are TGCAGCGTTGATAGAGGCCCGAACACTGAAGCTTTCTTT. Full variable domain (missing parts from reference TRBV29-1 and TRBJ1-1): SAVISQKPSRDICQRGTSLTIQCQVDSQVTMMFWYRQQPGQSLTLIATANQGSEATYESGFVIDKFPISRPNLTFSTLTVSNMSPEDSSIYLCSVDRGPNTEAFFGQGTRLTVV.

In its sample, this clonotype was seen many times. The rearrangement joins TRBV3-1 to TRBJ2-5, with a tentative D call TRBD2 (5 bases). V was trimmed by 6 bases and J by 4 bases, leaving 18 bases between them. The CDR3 spans 15 residues. Germline V gene data show CDR1 as LGHDT and CDR2 as YNNKEL (reference sequence). CDR3 sequence: CASRPGLMERETQYF. The CDR3 bases are TGTGCCAGCAGGCCCGGACTGATGGAGCGAGAGACCCAGTACTTC.

V usage is TRBV20-1 and J usage is TRBJ2-3; 14 bases are shared with TRBD2. Germline CDR1 DFQATT, CDR2 SNEGSKA (reference sequence). The CDR3 contains 15 residues. V trimming: 6 bases; J trimming: 4 bases; junction bases outside the gene matches: 6. The chain's CDR3 is CSAEGTSGSADTQYF. As DNA, the CDR3 is TGCAGTGCAGAGGGGACTAGCGGGAGTGCAGATACGCAGTATTTT.

This chain connects TRBV19 to TRBJ2-2; 7 nucleotides line up with TRBD1. Trimming at V came to 4 bases and at J to 4 bases, leaving 9 bases not matched to a gene. The CDR3 has 16 residues. The V gene's germline CDR1 is LNHDA and CDR2 SQIVND (reference sequence). CDR3 in DNA: TGTGCCAGTAGTACCCCCGGACAGGTCCGCACCGGGGAGCTGTTTTTT. The encoded protein is CASSTPGQVRTGELFF.

The table lists this clonotype with a few counts. This chain links TRBV28 with TRBJ1-3; D may be TRBD1 (5 bases). Germline V gene lookup returns CDR1 MDHEN and CDR2 SYDVKM. The CDR3 runs 15 residues. The ends were cut back, 3 bases at V and 3 bases at J, with 12 bases in the middle. The CDR3 nucleotides are TGTGCCAGCAGTTTTGGGGCCAGACTTGGAAACACCATATATTTT. This codes for CASSFGARLGNTIYF.

With regard to this clonotype: A read error is possible here, since a much larger clone lies one base away. The CDR3 carries no conserved terminal phenylalanine or tryptophan, so it likely arises from a read error. This sequence joins TRBV5-5 and TRBJ2-2, with D possibly being TRBD1 (6 bases). This CDR3 has 15 residues. Per the germline V gene, CDR1 is SGHKS and CDR2 is YYEKEE (reference sequence). V lost 4 bases and J 4 bases, leaving 14 bases between the germline ends. This CDR3 reads CASSRTTGVTGELFL. In nucleotides, the CDR3 is TGTGCCAGCAGCCGGACGACAGGAGTCACCGGGGAGCTGTTTCTT.

This chain joins TRBV28 and TRBJ2-1, with D possibly TRBD2 on 5 matching bases. The germline V and J ends were trimmed by 5 bases and 8 bases, with 16 bases remaining between them. This CDR3 comprises 14 residues. Germline assignment: CDR1 MDHEN and CDR2 SYDVKM. DNA of the CDR3: TGTGCCAGCAGTACCTTAAGGAGCGGCGATGAGCAGTTCTTC. Translated: CASSTLRSGDEQFF.

This clonotype came up many times. This rearrangement joins TRBV6-1 to TRBJ2-4, with 8 bases fitting TRBD2. Looked up from germline, CDR1 is MNHNS and CDR2 is SASEGT. Trimming took 5 bases from V and 7 from J; bases not matched to a gene: 7. The CDR3 is 14 residues long. This CDR3 reads CASSSGSGWNIQYF. Here the CDR3 DNA reads TGTGCCAGCAGTAGCGGGAGTGGGTGGAACATTCAGTACTTC.

This clonotype has a count of ten or more. The CDR3 nucleotides are TGTGCCAGCAGTCCCCAACCGGCATACTACGAGCAGTACTTC. Translating gives CASSPQPAYYEQYF. This sequence joins TRBV27 and TRBJ2-7; D remains ambiguous. The V and J ends lost 5 bases and 3 bases respectively, with 14 bases between them. Germline values: CDR1 MNHEY, CDR2 SMNVEV (reference sequence). There are 14 residues in the CDR3.

In its sample, this clonotype was seen many times. The rearrangement uses TRBV12-3 or TRBV12-4 and TRBJ1-2; 7 nucleotides line up with TRBD1. Trimming cost V 6 bases and J 6 bases; bases outside gene matches: 7. The CDR3 has 13 residues. CDR3 residues: CASSLTGRDGYTF. The DNA for the CDR3 is TGTGCCAGCAGCCTGACAGGGAGGGATGGCTACACCTTC.

In this sample, this clonotype turned up many times. The genes are TRBV11-2 and TRBJ1-6, with unresolved D. Trimming shortened V by 6 bases and J by 8 bases, and 17 bases separated the two germline ends. This CDR3 spans 15 amino acids. CDR1 and CDR2 from the germline V gene are SGHAT and FQNNGV. As DNA, the CDR3 is TGTGCCAGCAGAACTCACATCGGGCAGGATTCACCCCTCCACTTT. It specifies CASRTHIGQDSPLHF.

The genes are TRBV9 and TRBJ2-7; 8 nucleotides agree with TRBD2. Germline V gene lookup returns CDR1 SGDLS and CDR2 YYNGEE. The CDR3 is made up of 16 amino acids. The junction had 13 bases not matched to a gene; V was cut back by 5 bases and J by 3 bases. CDR3 sequence (DNA): TGTGCCAGCAGTAAAACTTCTAGCGGGTTCGGCTACGAGCAGTACTTC. The encoded protein is CASSKTSSGFGYEQYF.

On this clonotype itself: With a much larger clone just one base away, this may be a read error. The gene calls are TRBV6-1 and TRBJ2-7; 7 nucleotides match TRBD2. There are 13 residues in the CDR3. From germline, CDR1 is MNHNS and CDR2 SASEGT. Unmatched junction bases numbered 10, after V lost 6 bases and J lost 8 bases. CDR3 in DNA: TGTGCCAGCAGAGCGGGACTCCAACGAAAGCAGTACTTC. This codes for CASRAGLQRKQYF.

The chain uses TRBV29-1 and TRBJ1-1; D not certain. CDR3 length: 11 amino acids. The germline CDR1 and CDR2 sequences are SQVTM and ANQGSEA. V lost 0 bases to trimming and J lost 6 bases, with 5 bases between them. The CDR3 DNA is TGCAGCGTTGAAGATTTTGCTGAAGCTTTCTTT. Protein: CSVEDFAEAFF.

This clonotype appeared many times. J is TRBJ1-2 and V is TRBV11-2; 9 bases agree with TRBD1. V dropped 0 bases and J dropped 5; count of bases not matched to a gene: 4. Germline assignment: CDR1 SGHAT and CDR2 FQNNGV. The CDR3 sequence is 15 residues long. The CDR3 coding sequence is TGTGCCAGCAGCTTAGAGACAGGGGGAGGATATGGCTACACCTTC. Its translation: CASSLETGGGYGYTF. Filled out from reference TRBV11-2 and TRBJ1-2, the complete variable domain reads EAGVAQSPRYKIIEKRQSVAFWCNPISGHATLYWYQQILGQGPKLLIQFQNNGVVDDSQLPKDRFSAERLKGVDSTLKIQPAKLEDSAVYLCASSLETGGGYGYTFGSGTRLTVV.

At least ten counts were recorded for this clonotype. The V and J genes are TRBV28 and TRBJ2-7; the match to TRBD1 covers 7 bases. This CDR3 is built from 13 residues. Trimming cost V 5 bases and J 5 bases; bases outside gene matches: 6. The germline gives CDR1 MDHEN, CDR2 SYDVKM. The CDR3 DNA reads TGTGCCAGCAGTATACAGGGGTACCACGAGCAGTACTTC. It codes for CASSIQGYHEQYF.

There are a few counts of this clonotype. This CDR3 reads CASSPGQAAGIVFF. The CDR3 DNA is TGCGCCAGCAGTCCAGGACAGGCTGCGGGGATAGTGTTTTTT. The chain is built from TRBV4-3 and TRBJ2-2; D possibly corresponds to TRBD1 (7 bases). This CDR3 is 14 amino acids long. V lost 6 bases to trimming and J lost 15 bases, with 23 bases between them. The germline CDR1 and CDR2 sequences are LGHNA and YSLEER.